This T cell receptor (beta chain) emerged from a study of shared clonotypes between healthy human individuals. Whole-study results and caveats: What naive subsets generally showed was a larger estimated richness than memory subsets showed. A small donor pool kept down the genetic and exposure-history diversity that was represented.

All donors qualified as healthy HIV-negative adults and had experienced no recent acute infections or vaccinations. Methods used by the authors: Filtering differed for immunoSEQ, which gave only junction sequences without quality scores. TCRdb's copy holds only in-frame clones and misses some; the assay was immunoSEQ multiplex PCR. V, J and clone size were drawn from that table, and D and trimming were deduced from the DNA. In the table there are 100,000 to 120,000 clones, about 67% of which are singletons. As for this clone: What it binds is not known.

The clonotype originates from a woman between 25 and 40 years old in good health. The sequencing input was memory CD8+ T cells sorted from blood. Subset noted: CD45RO+ cells pooled with CCR7-negative TemRA cells.

The CDR3 sequence is CASSFHSLDSGANVLTF. The CDR3 DNA sequence: TGTGCCAGCAGTTTCCACTCATTAGACTCTGGGGCCAACGTCCTGACTTTC. J is TRBJ2-6 and V is TRBV28; D is ambiguous. Trimming took off 3 bases at V and 0 bases at J, with 12 bases between the two ends. Looked up from germline, CDR1 is MDHEN and CDR2 is SYDVKM. The CDR3 extends over 17 amino acids.